This T cell receptor (beta chain) comes out of a study of blood T cell repertoires in COVID-19. Study background: Sources were T cells, B-cell-depleted T cells, or PBMCs; the material itself was cDNA or gDNA.

As originally analysed: Amplifying reference gene primers gave estimates of nucleated cell counts. Data came from immunoSEQ multiplex PCR; TCRdb stores just in-frame clones and leaves some out. The V and J calls and clone size are taken from that table; D and trimming were inferred from the DNA. The repertoire holds hundreds of thousands of clones, with approximately 87% as singletons. The V gene lost 5 bases and the J gene lost 2 bases, with 15 bases spanning the gap. Germline values: CDR1 MNHEY, CDR2 SMNVEV (reference sequence). The CDR3 is made up of 15 amino acids. Those enrolled, adults aged roughly 18 to 89 years, came from roughly 22 US areas.

Source material: PBMCs or T cells enriched from blood (not recorded which). The sequence was collected from a woman aged 45-60 years in a cohort exposed to, infected with or recovered from COVID-19 (not recorded which). The V gene is TRBV27, the J gene TRBJ1-1; weak D call: TRBD1 (5 bases). The CDR3 region is CASSQSGHRNTEAFF. The CDR3 DNA is TGTGCCAGCAGTCAATCCGGACATCGCAACACTGAAGCTTTCTTT.